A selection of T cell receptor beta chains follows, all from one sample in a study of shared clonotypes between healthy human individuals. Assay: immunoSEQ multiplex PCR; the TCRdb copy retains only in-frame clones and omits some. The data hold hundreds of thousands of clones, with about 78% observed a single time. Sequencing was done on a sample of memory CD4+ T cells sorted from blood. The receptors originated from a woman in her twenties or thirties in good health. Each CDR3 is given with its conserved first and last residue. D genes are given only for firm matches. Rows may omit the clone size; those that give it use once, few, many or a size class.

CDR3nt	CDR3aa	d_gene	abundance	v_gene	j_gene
TGCGCCAGCAGCCAAGGACGATCGAGGACTAGCGGGAGGGTGGGGAATGAGCAGTTCTTC	CASSQGRSRTSGRVGNEQFF	TRBD2	-	TRBV4-1	TRBJ2-1
TGTGCCAGCAGGGGACAGGGGGGAAATCAGCCCCAGCATTTT	CASRGQGGNQPQHF	TRBD1	-	TRBV6-1	TRBJ1-5
TGCAGCGTCGACAAAGGACAGACCGACACTGAAGCTTTCTTT	CSVDKGQTDTEAFF	-	-	TRBV29-1	TRBJ1-1
TGTGCCAGCACCCAACAGGGGCTCCTCCAAGAGACCCAGTACTTC	CASTQQGLLQETQYF	TRBD1	-	TRBV2	TRBJ2-5
TGTGCCAGCAGTTTACCAGGGGGAGGGGAGACCCAGTACTTC	CASSLPGGGETQYF	-	-	TRBV28	TRBJ2-5
TGTGCCAGCAGCTTAGATTGTAGAGAGCAGTACTTC	CASSLDCREQYF	-	-	TRBV11-3	TRBJ2-7
TGTGCCAGCAGTTCCACAGGACAGAGGGGCAACACTGAAGCTTTCTTT	CASSSTGQRGNTEAFF	-	-	TRBV11-1	TRBJ1-1
TGTGCCAGCAGCCAGGGGCCGGGAGGGCCCTACGAGCAGTACTTC	CASSQGPGGPYEQYF	TRBD2	once	TRBV11-2	TRBJ2-7
TGTGCCAGCAGCCAGACTCGGACTAGCGGAGGCTACGAGCAGTACTTC	CASSQTRTSGGYEQYF	TRBD2	-	TRBV4-2	TRBJ2-7
TGTGCCAGCAGCCAAGATGGACGGCAGGGCAGTCAGCCCCAGCATTTT	CASSQDGRQGSQPQHF	-	-	TRBV4-2	TRBJ1-5
TGTGCCAGCAGTCCATGGGACACCCCGTCCACCGGGGAGCTGTTTTTT	CASSPWDTPSTGELFF	-	few	TRBV28	TRBJ2-2
TGTGCCAGCTCACCATACGACAGGGGCGAGCAGTACTTC	CASSPYDRGEQYF	TRBD1	-	TRBV18	TRBJ2-7
TGTGCCAGCACCACGATTAGCGGGGGGACCTACGAGCAGTACTTC	CASTTISGGTYEQYF	TRBD2	-	TRBV28	TRBJ2-7